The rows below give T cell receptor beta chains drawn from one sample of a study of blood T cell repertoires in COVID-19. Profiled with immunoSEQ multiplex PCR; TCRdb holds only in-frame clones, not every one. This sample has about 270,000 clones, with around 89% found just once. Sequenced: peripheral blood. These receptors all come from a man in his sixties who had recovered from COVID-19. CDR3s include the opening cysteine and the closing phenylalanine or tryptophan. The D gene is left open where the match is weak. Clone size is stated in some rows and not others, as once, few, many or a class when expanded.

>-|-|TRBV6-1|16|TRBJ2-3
TGTGCCAGCAGTGAAACAAGGGACTGGCTAACAGATACGCAGTATTTT
CASSETRDWLTDTQYF
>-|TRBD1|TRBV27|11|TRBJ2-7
TGTGCCAGTGGACAGGGCTACGAGCAGTACTTC
CASGQGYEQYF
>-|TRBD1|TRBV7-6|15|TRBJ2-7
TGTGCCAGCAGTCTCGGACAGGGTGTCCCCTACGAGCAGTACTTC
CASSLGQGVPYEQYF
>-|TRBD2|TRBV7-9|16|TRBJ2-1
TGTGCCAGCAGCCTAAGACTAGCGGGGGGGCAGAGTGAGCAGTTCTTC
CASSLRLAGGQSEQFF
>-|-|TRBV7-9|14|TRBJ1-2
TGTGCCAGCAGCTTCAGGGCAGAACTCTATGGCTACACCTTC
CASSFRAELYGYTF
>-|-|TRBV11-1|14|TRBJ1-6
TGTGCCAGCAGCCGTTATGGATGGGGGGACTCCCTCCACTTT
CASSRYGWGDSLHF
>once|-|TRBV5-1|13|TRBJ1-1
TGCGCCAGCAGCTCGCCGGGGGACACTGAAGCTTTCTTT
CASSSPGDTEAFF
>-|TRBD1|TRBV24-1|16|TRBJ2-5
TGTGCCACCAGTGATTGTGACAGGGAGTACAAAGAGACCCAGTACTTC
CATSDCDREYKETQYF
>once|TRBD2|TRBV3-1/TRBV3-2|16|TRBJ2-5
TGTGCCAGCAGCCAAGGGCTAGCGGGGGGCCAAGAGACCCAGTACTTC
CASSQGLAGGQETQYF
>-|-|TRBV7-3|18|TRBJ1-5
TGTGCCAGCAGCTTTTCGGGTGTTGTCATCGAGGGAGGGGAGCCCCAGCATTTT
CASSFSGVVIEGGEPQHF
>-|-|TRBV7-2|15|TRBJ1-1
TGTGCCAGCAGCTTAGCGGCGGCGGTTGGTACTGAAGCTTTCTTT
CASSLAAAVGTEAFF
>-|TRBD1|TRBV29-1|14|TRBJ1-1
TGCAGCGTTTGGGACAGGCCTCTTTACACTGAAGCTTTCTTT
CSVWDRPLYTEAFF
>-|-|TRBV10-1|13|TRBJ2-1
TGCGCCAGCAGTGAGTCACCTTTCGGTGAGCAGTTCTTC
CASSESPFGEQFF
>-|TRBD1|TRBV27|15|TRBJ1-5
TGTGCCAGCAGTCACGGGACAGGGCCCAATCAGCCCCAGCATTTT
CASSHGTGPNQPQHF
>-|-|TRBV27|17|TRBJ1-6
TGTGCCAGCAGTTCGGGACAAACGAGCTCCTATAATTCACCCCTCCACTTT
CASSSGQTSSYNSPLHF
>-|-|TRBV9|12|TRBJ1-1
TGTGCCAGCAGCGGTACTAACACTGAAGCTTTCTTT
CASSGTNTEAFF
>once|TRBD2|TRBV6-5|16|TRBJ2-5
TGTGCCAGCAGTTACTCGGGTAGCGGGGGGTTTGAGACCCAGTACTTC
CASSYSGSGGFETQYF
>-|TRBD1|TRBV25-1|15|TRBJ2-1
TGTGCCAGCAGTAATAGGGACAGGAGTTTTAATGAGCAGTTCTTC
CASSNRDRSFNEQFF
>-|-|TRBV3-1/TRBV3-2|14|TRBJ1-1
TGTGCCAGCAGCCACCTTGGTTTGGCAGGTGAAGCTTTCTTT
CASSHLGLAGEAFF
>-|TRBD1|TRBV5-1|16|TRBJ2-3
TGCGCCAGCAGCTTGGCCGGGACAGGGATCACAGATACGCAGTATTTT
CASSLAGTGITDTQYF
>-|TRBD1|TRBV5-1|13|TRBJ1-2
TGCGCCAGCAGCCCCCAGGGGGTGGATGGCTACACCTTC
CASSPQGVDGYTF
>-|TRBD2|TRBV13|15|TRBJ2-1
TGTGCCAGCAGCTCCACCGGGGTAGCGGGGGATGAGCAGTTCTTC
CASSSTGVAGDEQFF
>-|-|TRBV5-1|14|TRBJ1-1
TGCGCCAGCAGTTATGACGGGGTTAGCACTGAAGCTTTCTTT
CASSYDGVSTEAFF
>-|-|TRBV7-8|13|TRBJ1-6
TGTGCCAGCAGCTTATTGGAGAATTCACCCCTCCACTTT
CASSLLENSPLHF
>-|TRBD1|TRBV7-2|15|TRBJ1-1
TGTGCCAGCAGCGGTCGTTGGAGGGGGCCCACTGAAGCTTTCTTT
CASSGRWRGPTEAFF
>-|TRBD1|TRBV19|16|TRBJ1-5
TGTGCCAGTAGTATACAACAGGGGGTACCCAATCAGCCCCAGCATTTT
CASSIQQGVPNQPQHF
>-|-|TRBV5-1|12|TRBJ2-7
TGCGCCAGCAGCCCGGACACCTACGAGCAGTACTTC
CASSPDTYEQYF
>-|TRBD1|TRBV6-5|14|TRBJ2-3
TGTGCCAGCAAACCGGGACAGGGGACAGATACGCAGTATTTT
CASKPGQGTDTQYF
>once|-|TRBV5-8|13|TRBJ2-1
TGTGCCAGCAGTGTGGGGGGGCGAAATGAGCAGTTCTTC
CASSVGGRNEQFF
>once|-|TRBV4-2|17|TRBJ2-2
TGTGCCAGCAGCCATTCTAGGGGTTTCACAGCAGCCGGGGAGCTGTTTTTT
CASSHSRGFTAAGELFF
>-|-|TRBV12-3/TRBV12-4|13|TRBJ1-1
TGTGCCAGCAGTTTTGCGGATTACACTGAAGCTTTCTTT
CASSFADYTEAFF
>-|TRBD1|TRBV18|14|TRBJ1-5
TGTGCCAGCTCACCAGACAGGGGGAATCAGCCCCAGCATTTT
CASSPDRGNQPQHF
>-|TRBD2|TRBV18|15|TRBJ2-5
TGTGCCAGCTCACCACTAGCGGGGATACAAGAGACCCAGTACTTC
CASSPLAGIQETQYF
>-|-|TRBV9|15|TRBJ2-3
TGTGCCAGCAGCGTCCGGGACTTCTTCACAGATACGCAGTATTTT
CASSVRDFFTDTQYF
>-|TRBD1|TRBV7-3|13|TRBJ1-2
TGTGCCAGCAGCCGGGGACAGGGTGATGGCTACACCTTC
CASSRGQGDGYTF
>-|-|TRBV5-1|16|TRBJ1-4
TGCGCCAGCAGCCGAGACGAGTTTGGGCTTAATGAAAAACTGTTTTTT
CASSRDEFGLNEKLFF
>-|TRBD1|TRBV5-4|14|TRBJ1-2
TGTGCCAGCAGCTTCTGGACAGGGGGACACGGCTACACCTTC
CASSFWTGGHGYTF
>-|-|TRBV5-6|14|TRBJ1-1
TGTGCCAGCAGCTTGGGCGGGGGTTGGACTGAAGCTTTCTTT
CASSLGGGWTEAFF
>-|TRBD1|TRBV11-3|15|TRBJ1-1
TGTGCCAGCAGCTCCGGACAGGGATCTACGTCTGAAGCTTTCTTT
CASSSGQGSTSEAFF
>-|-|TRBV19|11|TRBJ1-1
TGTGCCAGTAGCAGGGACACTGAAGCTTTCTTT
CASSRDTEAFF
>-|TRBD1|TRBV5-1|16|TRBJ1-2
TGCGCCAGCAGCTTGGGAGGGACAGGGGGAGACTATGGCTACACCTTC
CASSLGGTGGDYGYTF
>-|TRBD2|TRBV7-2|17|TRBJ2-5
TGTGCCAGCAGCCATGGGTTTAGCGGGGGGCTACAGGAGACCCAGTACTTC
CASSHGFSGGLQETQYF
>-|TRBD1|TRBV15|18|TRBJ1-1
TGTGCCACCAGCGGAACTCCGGGACAGGGATTCGTGAACACTGAAGCTTTCTTT
CATSGTPGQGFVNTEAFF
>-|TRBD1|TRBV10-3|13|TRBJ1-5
TGTGCCATCAGTGAGGCCGGGACAGGGGCCCAGCATTTT
CAISEAGTGAQHF
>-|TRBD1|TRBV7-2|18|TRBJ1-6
TGTGCCAGCAGCCCGACCTGGACAGGGAGCTCCTATAATTCACCCCTCCACTTT
CASSPTWTGSSYNSPLHF
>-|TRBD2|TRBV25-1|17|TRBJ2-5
TGTGCCAGCAGTGAACATTCGGGACTAGCGGGGACCGGGACCCAGTACTTC
CASSEHSGLAGTGTQYF
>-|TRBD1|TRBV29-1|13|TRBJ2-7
TGCAGCTTCCGAGGGACAGGGTTCCACGAGCAGTACTTC
CSFRGTGFHEQYF
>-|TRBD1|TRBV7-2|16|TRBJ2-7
TGTGCCAGCAGCTTAGGTGGGACAGGGGGCGACTACGAGCAGTACTTC
CASSLGGTGGDYEQYF
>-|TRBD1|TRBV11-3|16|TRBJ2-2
TGTGCCAGCAGCTCACCGGGACAGGGGGTCGCCGGGGAGCTGTTTTTT
CASSSPGQGVAGELFF
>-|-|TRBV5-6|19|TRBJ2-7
TGTGCCAGCAGCTTGGCCCACCACCCTGTGACCGGGACACCATACGAGCAGTACTTC
CASSLAHHPVTGTPYEQYF
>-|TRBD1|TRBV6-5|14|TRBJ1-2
TGTGCCAGCAGTATCCGGGACAGGGGGGGCGGCTACACCTTC
CASSIRDRGGGYTF
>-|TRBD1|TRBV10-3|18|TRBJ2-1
TGTGCCATCAGCCGGGACAGGGGCCCCTTTAGCTCCTACAATGAGCAGTTCTTC
CAISRDRGPFSSYNEQFF
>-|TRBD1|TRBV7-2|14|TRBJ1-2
TGTGCCAGCAGCCCAACAGGGGGTAACTATGGCTACACCTTC
CASSPTGGNYGYTF